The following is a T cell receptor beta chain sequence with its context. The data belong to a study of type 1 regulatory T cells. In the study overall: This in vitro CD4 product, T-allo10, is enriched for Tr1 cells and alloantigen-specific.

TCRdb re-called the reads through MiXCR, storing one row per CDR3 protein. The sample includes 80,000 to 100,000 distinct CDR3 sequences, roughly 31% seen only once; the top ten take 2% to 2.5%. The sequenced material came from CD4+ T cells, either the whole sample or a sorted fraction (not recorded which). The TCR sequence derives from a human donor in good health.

CDR3 coding DNA: TGTGCCAGCATCGGACTAGCGGATACCTACGAGCAGTACTTC. It specifies CASIGLADTYEQYF. The chain joins TRBV6-1 to TRBJ2-7; 10 bases match TRBD2. J gave up 2 bases and V 7 bases, and 5 bases lay outside the gene matches. CDR1 is MNHNS and CDR2 is SASEGT in the germline V gene. The CDR3 is 14 residues long.